This entry concerns a single T cell receptor beta chain. Its cognate antigen is unknown. This table comes from immunoSEQ multiplex PCR, and its TCRdb copy is limited to in-frame clones, with some not included. The sample shows millions of clones, 95% of them seen only once. The data are from a study of shared clonotypes between healthy human individuals. The CDR3 contains 15 residues. V was shortened by 1 base and J by 1 base, with 10 bases between the two germline ends. Germline assignment: CDR1 MGHRA and CDR2 YSYEKL. General observations from the study: Across subsets, estimated richness was generally greater for naive than for memory populations. Compared with clonotypes that all four donors shared, non-shared clonotypes had lower generation probabilities. Inspection by rarefaction showed sorted-subset sequencing to be incomplete despite large depth.

The TCR was taken from a man between 18 and 29 years old in good health. This chain connects TRBV4-1 to TRBJ1-1; no clear D gene. Sequences were obtained from naive CD4+ T cells sorted from blood. Documented subset: CD45RA+ positively selected. The CDR3 is CASSQARTGNTEAFF. The CDR3 nucleotides read TGCGCCAGCAGCCAAGCGAGGACTGGGAACACTGAAGCTTTCTTT.